This TCR beta chain originates from a study of PD-1 blockade in classical Hodgkin lymphoma. Broader study findings: Sources of repertoire differences remain undefined, possibly disease activity or prior therapy. Lower baseline TCR diversity was reported for newly diagnosed patients than for healthy donors. There was a significant rise in CD4+ TCR diversity by C4D1, with no such rise for CD8+.

About this clone: As yet, its antigen is unknown.

Here immunoSEQ multiplex PCR was the method, and the copy in TCRdb shows in-frame clones only, minus some. This table holds about 4,700 clones, roughly 66% found once. The CDR3 contains 14 residues. Trimming shortened V by 1 base and J by 2 bases, and 8 bases separated the two germline ends. Germline assignment: CDR1 LNHNV and CDR2 YYDKDF (reference sequence). All trial patients relapsed after autologous stem cell transplantation. Best responses fell into complete response, partial response or progressive disease. The sample here was peripheral blood mononuclear cells (PBMCs), taken before the second cycle of nivolumab. The genes are TRBV15 and TRBJ2-5; TRBD2 might be the D (5 bases). The receptor comes from a human donor with classical Hodgkin lymphoma. The CDR3 here is CATSRVSGQETQYF. CDR3 DNA sequence: TGTGCCACCAGCAGAGTCTCGGGGCAAGAGACCCAGTACTTC.